A single sample is the source of the 18 T cell receptor beta chains below, sequenced in a study of blood T cell repertoires in COVID-19. Libraries were prepared by immunoSEQ multiplex PCR; TCRdb keeps only in-frame clonotypes and omits some of them. Among more than 100,000 clones listed, nearly 90% were seen once. Specimen: peripheral blood. These receptors all come from a man in his fifties or sixties in a cohort sampled during active COVID-19.

There are a few counts of this clone. The gene calls are TRBV29-1 and TRBJ2-4; TRBD1 agrees at 7 bases. The junction had 14 bases not matched to a gene; V was cut back by 8 bases and J by 4 bases. Germline V gene lookup returns CDR1 SQVTM and CDR2 ANQGSEA. The CDR3 runs 15 residues. CDR3 DNA: TGCAGCATTGCGGTCGCCGGGACAGCGAAAAACATTCAGTACTTC. The encoded protein is CSIAVAGTAKNIQYF.

The chain links TRBV5-1 to TRBJ2-3, with TRBD1 identical over 9 bases. Germline V CDR1 and CDR2: SGHRS, YFSETQ. J was trimmed by 4 bases and V by 4 bases; bases with no gene match: 4. The CDR3 length is 14 residues. CDR3 sequence (DNA): TGCGCCAGCAGCCCAGGACAGGGGTCAGATACGCAGTATTTT. Protein product: CASSPGQGSDTQYF.

The chain carries TRBV5-1 and TRBJ2-1; D not certain. This CDR3 is built from 16 residues. V lost 3 bases, J lost 0 bases, and 13 bases lay in between. The V gene's germline CDR1 is SGHRS and CDR2 YFSETQ. Here the CDR3 reads CASSSNPSSSYNEQFF. In DNA, the CDR3 is TGCGCCAGCAGCTCCAATCCTTCGAGCTCCTACAATGAGCAGTTCTTC.

J is TRBJ1-4 and V is TRBV7-6, with 7 bases aligning to TRBD1. There are 15 residues in the CDR3. J gave up 8 bases and V 5 bases, and 11 bases lay outside the gene matches. The germline CDR1 and CDR2 sequences are SGHVS and FNYEAQ. CDR3 in amino acids: CASSPGAQDREKLFF. Written as DNA, the CDR3 is TGTGCCAGCAGCCCTGGGGCACAGGACAGGGAAAAACTGTTTTTT.

The chain uses TRBV14 and TRBJ2-1; D is perhaps TRBD1 (5 bases). CDR3 length equals 17 residues. Per the germline V gene, CDR1 is SGHDN and CDR2 is FVKESK. V dropped 0 bases and J dropped 7 bases, with 19 bases sitting between them. The CDR3, as DNA: TGTGCCAGCAGCCAAGATTGGGCGACAGAGCCGATAAATGAGCAGTTCTTC. Translation: CASSQDWATEPINEQFF. The full variable domain, its missing parts supplied by reference TRBV14 and TRBJ2-1, is EAGVTQFPSHSVIEKGQTVTLRCDPISGHDNLYWYRRVMGKEIKFLLHFVKESKQDESGMPNNRFLAERTGGTYSTLKVQPAELEDSGVYFCASSQDWATEPINEQFFGPGTRLTVL.

The V call is TRBV7-3, the J call TRBJ1-1, with 10 positions matching TRBD1. There are 12 residues in the CDR3. Germline trimming cut 7 bases from V and 11 bases from J; bases unmatched to any gene: 7. Germline values: CDR1 SGHTA, CDR2 FQGTGA. The CDR3 protein is CASNTGTGAAFF. CDR3 nucleotide sequence: TGTGCCAGCAACACAGGGACAGGGGCGGCTTTCTTT.

This chain joins TRBV9 and TRBJ2-3, with TRBD1 as a possible D gene (5 bases). Trimming took off 4 bases at V and 0 bases at J, with 12 bases between the two ends. Germline V gene sequence: CDR1 SGDLS, CDR2 YYNGEE. This CDR3 is built from 15 residues. Here the CDR3 DNA reads TGTGCCAGCAGCCCCCTCCAGGGTAGCACAGATACGCAGTATTTT. Translating it yields CASSPLQGSTDTQYF. Using reference TRBV9 and TRBJ2-3 for the parts outside the CDR3, the full variable domain is DSGVTQTPKHLITATGQRVTLRCSPRSGDLSVYWYQQSLDQGLQFLIQYYNGEERAKGNILERFSAQQFPDLHSELNLSSLELGDSALYFCASSPLQGSTDTQYFGPGTRLTVL.

The chain joins TRBV11-2 to TRBJ2-1; 7 bases are shared with TRBD1. The CDR3 spans 16 residues. Trimming at V came to 5 bases and at J to 0 bases, leaving 7 bases not matched to a gene. Germline V gene sequence: CDR1 SGHAT, CDR2 FQNNGV. CDR3 bases: TGTGCCAGCAGCGTCCGGGACAGAGCCTCCTACAATGAGCAGTTCTTC. Its translation is CASSVRDRASYNEQFF.

The chain recombines TRBV11-3 with TRBJ2-1; 10 bases match TRBD2. Trimming took 3 bases from V and 7 from J; bases not matched to a gene: 9. This CDR3 is 16 amino acids long. Germline assignment: CDR1 SGHNT and CDR2 YENEEA. The DNA of the CDR3 is TGTGCCAGCAGCTTCCGGGGAGCGGGGGGGCCGAATGAGCAGTTCTTC. Residues: CASSFRGAGGPNEQFF.

The chain employs TRBV19 and TRBJ2-3; 9 nucleotides line up with TRBD2. CDR1 and CDR2 from the germline V gene are LNHDA and SQIVND (reference sequence). J was trimmed by 2 bases and V by 5 bases; bases with no gene match: 8. This CDR3 has 16 residues. The CDR3 DNA reads as TGTGCCAGTAGTTCCTTGAGCGGGGGGTTCACAGATACGCAGTATTTT. Protein sequence: CASSSLSGGFTDTQYF.

This chain connects TRBV18 to TRBJ2-7, with 10 bases that match TRBD1. Per germline, CDR1 KGHSH and CDR2 LQKENI. The CDR3 totals 14 residues. Losses at the gene ends were 6 bases for V and 3 bases for J; bases not matched to a gene: 5. Here the CDR3 reads CASSSGTGDYEQYF. As DNA, the CDR3 is TGTGCCAGCTCCTCCGGGACAGGGGACTACGAGCAGTACTTC.

V and J are TRBV7-8 and TRBJ1-2; TRBD1 might be the D (6 bases). Looked up from germline, CDR1 is SGHVS and CDR2 is FQNEAQ. There are 14 residues in the CDR3. The V and J ends lost 1 base and 3 bases respectively, with 9 bases between them. This CDR3 is CASSLGQEYYGYTF. DNA for the CDR3: TGTGCCAGCAGCTTAGGACAGGAATACTATGGCTACACCTTC. The full variable domain, rest sourced from reference TRBV7-8 and TRBJ1-2, is GAGVSQSPRYKVAKRGQDVALRCDPISGHVSLFWYQQALGQGPEFLTYFQNEAQLDKSGLPSDRFFAERPEGSVSTLKIQRTQQEDSAVYLCASSLGQEYYGYTFGSGTRLTVV.

V and J are TRBV5-5 and TRBJ1-1, with D uncertain. Germline CDR1 reads SGHKS; CDR2 reads YYEKEE (reference sequence). The V end was cut by 2 bases, the J end by 7 bases, with 9 bases between. CDR3 length: 12 amino acids. The CDR3 sequence is CASSFLYGEAFF. DNA for the CDR3: TGTGCCAGCAGCTTTTTGTACGGTGAAGCTTTCTTT. Based on the CDR3 plus reference TRBV5-5 and TRBJ1-1, the full variable domain is DAGVTQSPTHLIKTRGQQVTLRCSPISGHKSVSWYQQVLGQGPQFIFQYYEKEERGRGNFPDRFSARQFPNYSSELNVNALLLGDSALYLCASSFLYGEAFFGQGTRLTVV.

J is TRBJ1-2 and V is TRBV20-1, with a possible D match to TRBD1 (5 bases). The germline V gene has CDR1 DFQATT and CDR2 SNEGSKA (reference sequence). The V and J ends lost 6 bases and 6 bases respectively, with 11 bases between them. The CDR3 totals 11 residues. CDR3 nucleotide sequence: TGCAGTGCCATCGGGGGGAATGGCTACACCTTC. This translates into CSAIGGNGYTF.

V is TRBV19 and J is TRBJ2-5, with D maybe TRBD1 (6 bases). Germline V CDR1 and CDR2: LNHDA, SQIVND (reference sequence). The CDR3 is made up of 16 amino acids. Trimming left V 5 bases short and J 3 bases short, with 19 bases between. This chain's CDR3 is CASSQNIGQPEETQYF. The DNA for the CDR3 is TGTGCCAGTAGTCAAAACATCGGACAGCCTGAAGAGACCCAGTACTTC.

The rearrangement links TRBV11-2 to TRBJ2-7; 9 positions match TRBD1. Trimming removed 1 base from V and 1 base from J; junction bases left unmatched: 5. The CDR3 length is 16 residues. Germline V gives CDR1 SGHAT, CDR2 FQNNGV. The CDR3 DNA reads TGTGCCAGCAGCTTAGGCGCAGGGACAGGGTCCTACGAGCAGTACTTC. This codes for CASSLGAGTGSYEQYF.

The V and J genes are TRBV6-1 and TRBJ1-1; D is unclear. V dropped 1 base and J dropped 0 bases, with 6 bases sitting between them. This CDR3 is 14 amino acids long. The germline CDR1 and CDR2 sequences are MNHNS and SASEGT. The DNA for the CDR3 is TGTGCCAGCAGTGAAGGTAATGTGAACACTGAAGCTTTCTTT. Translated: CASSEGNVNTEAFF.

The chain has TRBV21-1 and TRBJ2-7; the DNA was not compared with TRBD2, the D call given in the table. TRBV21-1 is given as a pseudogene. CDR3 length: 16 amino acids. The CDR3 DNA follows: TGTGCCAGCAGCAAAGGGGGGGGGACCCATCACTTTTTGCAGTACGTC. It is translated as CASSKGGGTHHFLQYV.